The source of this T cell receptor (beta chain) is a study of T cells expressing NK-cell markers. At the level of the study: Seven of eight sequenced donors tested HCMV-seropositive; one tested seronegative. The study, taken as a whole, reports: In a handful of donors, dominant clonotypes made up roughly 25-60.1% of CD3+CD56-NKG2C+ cells.

Note on this clonotype: The antigen remains undetermined.

From germline, CDR1 is SEHNR and CDR2 FQNEAQ (reference sequence). The CDR3 has 15 residues. TCRdb re-called the 5' RACE reads, yielding one record per CDR3 amino acid sequence without DNA. The listing records approximately 110,000 distinct CDR3 sequences. Material for sequencing was blood T cells: a sorted CD56 or NKG2C T cell subset, CD4+ or CD8+ T cells, or bulk PBMC T cells (not recorded which). The chain links TRBV7-9 to TRBJ2-5; TCRdb proposes TRBD2, but this gene call is untestable without DNA. The sequence came from a woman between 18 and 70 years old in good health. CDR3 protein: CASSLSGLAAETQYF.